This T cell receptor (beta chain) emerged from a study of CD8+CD57+ T cells in acquired aplastic anemia. The wider study: DNA recovered from sorted CD4+ and CD8+ cells had a mean of approximately 3.4 ug.

An expansion of CD8+CD57+ cells by flow cytometry had been shown in patients chosen for sequencing. The template used for profiling TCR beta VDJ and CDR3 was genomic DNA. TCRdb reanalysed the reads using MiXCR and keeps one entry per CDR3 protein. This sample yields 150,000 to 200,000 distinct CDR3 sequences, of which around 50% are seen a single time; about 1% belongs to the top ten. This clonotype was picked up many times. Its cognate antigen is unknown. Findings of the study overall: Comparison of patients with controls identified approximately 28 shared CD8+ CDR3 sequences. CD8+ Simpson's diversity did not differ significantly between patients and controls.

Source material: sorted CD4+, CD8+, or CD8+CD57+ T cells (not recorded which) from PBMCs. This TCR derives from a human donor with aplastic anemia.

The CDR3 sequence: CASSPPAWETQYF. The CDR3 DNA reads TGTGCCAGCAGCCCCCCAGCGTGGGAGACCCAGTACTTC. The chain recombines TRBV6-5 with TRBJ2-5, with D hard to call. The germline V gene has CDR1 MNHEY and CDR2 SVGAGI. This CDR3 region has 13 residues. Trimming cost V 6 bases and J 5 bases, with 13 bases left between them.